The 6 T cell receptor beta chains listed next were all sequenced from one sample in a study of siplizumab effects on memory and regulatory T cells (dated by TCRdb to between 2018 and 2021). Preparation of the library involved the immunoSEQ multiplex PCR assay. TCRdb took over this immuneACCESS table, retaining in-frame rearrangements with V and J assigned. Such tables are incomplete; in checked studies, under half of the missing clones stem from an unresolved V gene, and the remainder is unexplained. This sample lists around 95,000 clones; 94% were detected once. 1% to 1.5% of the sample lies in the top ten. The specimen was non-Treg CD4+ T cells sorted from blood. According to the study, the label for this sample's cell subset or site signals: FACS-sorted unstimulated CD4+ non-regulatory T cells. The receptors originated from a human donor in good health.

The chain joins TRBV9 to TRBJ1-3; tentative D call: TRBD1 (5 bases). CDR1 and CDR2 (germline): SGDLS, YYNGEE. V gave up 0 bases and J gave up 4 bases, with 11 bases separating them. The length of the CDR3 is 15 residues. The CDR3 DNA follows: TGTGCCAGCAGCGTAGGTGGCAGGGAGGGAAACACCATATATTTT. Translated: CASSVGGREGNTIYF.

The chain is built from TRBV15 and TRBJ2-7; no clear D gene. CDR3 size: 15 residues. Deletions cut 0 bases from V and 0 bases from J, with 9 bases between. Looked up from germline, CDR1 is LNHNV and CDR2 is YYDKDF (reference sequence). The CDR3 loop is CATSRERSDSYEQYF. The CDR3 DNA follows: TGTGCCACCAGCAGAGAACGATCAGACTCCTACGAGCAGTACTTC.

The V gene is TRBV19, the J gene TRBJ2-5, with D tentatively TRBD2 (6 bases). V was clipped by 9 bases and J by 5 bases, with 19 bases between them. There are 14 residues in the CDR3. Germline CDR1 LNHDA, CDR2 SQIVND (reference sequence). The CDR3 DNA is TGTGCCAGCCGGAAAACGGGGGTTTACGAGACCCAGTACTTC. It specifies CASRKTGVYETQYF.

The rearrangement links TRBV5-4 to TRBJ2-7, with 12 nucleotides matching TRBD2. The CDR3 is 15 amino acids. The J segment lost 1 base and the V segment lost 3 bases, leaving 2 bases of the junction unmatched. Germline V gives CDR1 SGHNT, CDR2 YYREEE (reference sequence). CDR3 coding DNA: TGTGCCAGCAGCTCCGGGACTAGCGGGTCCTACGAGCAGTACTTC. Translation gives CASSSGTSGSYEQYF.

The V gene is TRBV7-9, the J gene TRBJ1-2; D not certain. Trimming cost V 2 bases and J 14 bases, with 15 bases left between them. The germline gives CDR1 SEHNR, CDR2 FQNEAQ (reference sequence). The CDR3 is 12 amino acids. CDR3 sequence: CASSLSTPPHTF. The DNA for the CDR3 is TGTGCCAGCAGCTTATCGACTCCGCCTCATACCTTC.

A few counts support this clone. J is TRBJ1-2 and V is TRBV4-1, with unresolved D. The CDR3 runs to 16 residues. Germline lookup yields CDR1 MGHRA and CDR2 YSYEKL. Trimming cost V 5 bases and J 2 bases, with 18 bases left between them. The CDR3 nucleotides are TGCGCCAGCAGCTATCAACCCAGGACGGGAAACTATGGCTACACCTTC. It translates to CASSYQPRTGNYGYTF.